Detailed here is one TCR beta chain. V shed 1 base and J shed 3 bases, with 13 bases lying between them. Germline V CDR1 and CDR2: SGHTA, FQGNSA. The CDR3 is 16 amino acids. The source of the sample is a study of blood T cell repertoires in COVID-19. Study at large: Sources were T cells, B-cell-depleted T cells, or PBMCs; the material itself was cDNA or gDNA.

Here immunoSEQ multiplex PCR was the method, and the copy in TCRdb shows in-frame clones only, minus some. The sample yields 200,000 to 250,000 clones, 75% to 90% seen once. The TCR was taken from a woman aged 80 or over with COVID-19, enrolled during active disease. This chain uses TRBV7-2 with TRBJ1-3; possible D gene TRBD1, 5 bases. Specimen: peripheral blood. CDR3 amino acids: CASSLEPGTSGNTIYF. The CDR3 nucleotides are TGTGCCAGCAGCTTAGAACCAGGGACTAGTGGAAACACCATATATTTT.